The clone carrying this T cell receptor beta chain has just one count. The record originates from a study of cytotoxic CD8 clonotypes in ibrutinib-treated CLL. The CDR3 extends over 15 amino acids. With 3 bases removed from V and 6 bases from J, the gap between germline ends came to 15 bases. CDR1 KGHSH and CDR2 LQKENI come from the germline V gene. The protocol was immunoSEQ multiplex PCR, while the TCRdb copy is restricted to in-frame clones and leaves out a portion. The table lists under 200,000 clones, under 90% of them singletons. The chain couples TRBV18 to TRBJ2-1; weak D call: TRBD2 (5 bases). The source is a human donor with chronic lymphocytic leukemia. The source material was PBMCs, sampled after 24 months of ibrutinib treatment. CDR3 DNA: TGTGCCAGCTCACCCCGCCCACTAGTAAGCAATGAGCAGTTCTTC. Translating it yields CASSPRPLVSNEQFF.